The 24 T cell receptor beta chains below were found in one sample sequenced in a study of cytomegalovirus exposure and HLA in healthy donors. Here immunoSEQ multiplex PCR was the method, and the copy in TCRdb shows in-frame clones only, minus some. The profile shows about 43,000 clones, roughly 90% of them singletons. The material sequenced was PBMCs. The receptors originated from a man aged 18 to 35 in good health and CMV-seronegative.

The V gene is TRBV5-1, the J gene TRBJ2-3, with TRBD1 matching over 8 bases. V shed 5 bases and J 1 base; nucleotides not matched to a gene: 9. This CDR3 comprises 16 residues. The germline V gene encodes CDR1 SGHRS and CDR2 YFSETQ. The CDR3 bases are TGCGCCAGCAGTTTTGAGGACAGGGTGGGCACAGATACGCAGTATTTT. Residues: CASSFEDRVGTDTQYF.

In this sample, this clone turned up a few times. The genes are TRBV9 and TRBJ2-1, with TRBD2 as a possible D gene (5 bases). The length of the CDR3 is 17 residues. The ends were cut back, 0 bases at V and 0 bases at J, with 13 bases in the middle. CDR1 and CDR2 from the germline V gene are SGDLS and YYNGEE. For the CDR3, the DNA is TGTGCCAGCAGCGTAGGGCTAGCACTGTACTCCTACAATGAGCAGTTCTTC. It is translated as CASSVGLALYSYNEQFF.

This rearrangement joins TRBV4-1 to TRBJ2-1, with D unclear. Looked up from germline, CDR1 is MGHRA and CDR2 is YSYEKL. The CDR3 loop spans 15 amino acids. Trimming cost V 4 bases and J 3 bases, with 13 bases left between them. The CDR3 spells CASSLGMGFYNEQFF. CDR3 DNA sequence: TGCGCCAGCAGCCTCGGTATGGGCTTCTACAATGAGCAGTTCTTC.

The rearrangement uses TRBV6-6 and TRBJ2-3; 8 bases are a match to TRBD2. With 8 bases clipped from V and 0 bases from J, the junction kept 10 bases outside the gene matches. CDR1 is MNHNY, CDR2 SVGAGI, per germline (reference sequence). The CDR3 totals 16 residues. This CDR3 is CASHAALAGSTDTQYF. As DNA, the CDR3 is TGTGCCAGCCACGCGGCTCTAGCGGGTAGCACAGATACGCAGTATTTT.

The chain carries TRBV6-1 and TRBJ1-2, with 7 bases lining up with TRBD1. This CDR3 comprises 15 residues. The V segment lost 4 bases and the J segment 2 bases; nucleotides outside the gene matches: 7. The germline V gene has CDR1 MNHNS and CDR2 SASEGT. CDR3 in DNA: TGTGCCAGCAGTGGGAACAGGGGATCCAACTATGGCTACACCTTC. Translating it yields CASSGNRGSNYGYTF.

This rearrangement joins TRBV21-1 to TRBJ2-5; the D call in the table, TRBD2, was not verified against the DNA. TRBV21-1 is described as a pseudogene. CDR3 length equals 13 residues. CDR3 loop: CASSKWRGETQYF. The DNA for the CDR3 is TGTGCCAGCAGCAAATGGAGGGGAGAGACCCAGTACTTC.

The V and J genes are TRBV29-1 and TRBJ1-2; TRBD1 agrees at 8 bases. The CDR3 is made up of 13 amino acids. J gave up 2 bases and V 6 bases, and 5 bases lay outside the gene matches. Looked up from germline, CDR1 is SQVTM and CDR2 is ANQGSEA. This CDR3 reads CSVGQVLNYGYTF. The CDR3 DNA reads as TGCAGCGTGGGACAGGTCCTAAACTATGGCTACACCTTC.

The chain couples TRBV27 to TRBJ2-5, with 7 bases that match TRBD1. This CDR3 is built from 15 residues. Looked up from germline, CDR1 is MNHEY and CDR2 is SMNVEV (reference sequence). Trimming took 5 bases from V and 2 from J; bases not matched to a gene: 8. The CDR3 protein is CASSRVGQTQETQYF. CDR3 bases: TGTGCCAGCAGTCGAGTGGGACAGACACAAGAGACCCAGTACTTC.

The chain recombines TRBV27 with TRBJ2-7; 8 bases agree with TRBD1. Germline V gives CDR1 MNHEY, CDR2 SMNVEV (reference sequence). There are 13 residues in the CDR3. The ends lost 8 bases at V and 2 bases at J; junction bases unmatched: 5. The CDR3 protein is CASAGQETYEQYF. The CDR3 DNA reads as TGTGCCAGCGCGGGACAGGAGACCTACGAGCAGTACTTC.

The sample holds one count of this clone. The chain joins TRBV6-1 to TRBJ1-5, with D tentatively TRBD1 (6 bases). CDR1 MNHNS and CDR2 SASEGT come from the germline V gene. The CDR3 consists of 12 residues. V gave up 5 bases and J gave up 9 bases, with 11 bases separating them. The CDR3: CASSNREGPQHF. The CDR3, as DNA: TGTGCCAGCAGTAACAGGGAGGGGCCCCAGCATTTT.

The J gene is TRBJ2-3, the V gene TRBV5-6; D is perhaps TRBD2 (6 bases). Trimming cost V 0 bases and J 0 bases, with 17 bases left between them. There are 18 residues in the CDR3. CDR1 SGHDT and CDR2 YYEEEE come from the germline V gene. The CDR3 DNA follows: TGTGCCAGCAGCTTGGCAGGCTGGGAGGATGTAAGCACAGATACGCAGTATTTT. Its translation is CASSLAGWEDVSTDTQYF.

A word on this clone: An end of the junction does not agree with germline; a read error may underlie this. The chain joins TRBV14 to TRBJ2-1, with 8 bases identical to TRBD2. The CDR3 is 12 residues long. CDR1 and CDR2 from the germline V gene are SGHDN and FVKESK. The CDR3 nucleotides are TGTGCCAGCAGCCCCACGGGGGGGGCGTTTCTCTTC. Encoded protein: CASSPTGGAFLF.

The rearrangement joins TRBV9 to TRBJ2-1, with D possibly being TRBD2 (6 bases). Germline-derived CDR1 and CDR2 are SGDLS and YYNGEE. This CDR3 spans 13 amino acids. With 4 bases removed from V and 10 bases from J, the gap between germline ends came to 15 bases. The CDR3 reads CASSPRRGYEQFF. The DNA of the CDR3 is TGTGCCAGCAGCCCCCGGAGGGGCTACGAGCAGTTCTTC. Full variable domain (outside the CDR3, taken from reference TRBV9 and TRBJ2-1): DSGVTQTPKHLITATGQRVTLRCSPRSGDLSVYWYQQSLDQGLQFLIQYYNGEERAKGNILERFSAQQFPDLHSELNLSSLELGDSALYFCASSPRRGYEQFFGPGTRLTVL.

A word on this clone: One junction end does not reproduce the germline sequence, and a read error may be involved. This rearrangement joins TRBV5-1 to TRBJ2-7, with TRBD1 matching over 8 bases. CDR3 length equals 14 residues. Germline V gene data show CDR1 as SGHRS and CDR2 as YFSETQ. CDR3 in DNA: TGTGCCAGCAGCACGACAGGGGCCCCCTACGAGCAGTACTTC. This translates into CASSTTGAPYEQYF.

The chain recombines TRBV4-2 with TRBJ2-1; D possibly corresponds to TRBD2 (6 bases). CDR3 length equals 17 residues. The ends were cut back, 0 bases at V and 6 bases at J, with 18 bases in the middle. The germline V gene has CDR1 LGHNA and CDR2 YNFKEQ. CDR3 residues: CASSQDMGERASNEQFF. The CDR3 nucleotides read TGTGCCAGCAGCCAAGATATGGGTGAGCGGGCCTCCAATGAGCAGTTCTTC.

This chain connects TRBV15 to TRBJ2-2; D is perhaps TRBD1 (6 bases). The length of the CDR3 is 15 residues. V was shortened by 0 bases and J by 5 bases, with 10 bases between the two germline ends. Germline CDR1 reads LNHNV; CDR2 reads YYDKDF (reference sequence). For the CDR3, the DNA is TGTGCCACCAGCAGAGACACAGGGCGAACCGGGGAGCTGTTTTTT. Encoded protein: CATSRDTGRTGELFF.

The rearrangement joins TRBV28 to TRBJ1-2, with D hard to call. Germline CDR1 MDHEN, CDR2 SYDVKM. Trimming shortened V by 5 bases and J by 8 bases, and 12 bases separated the two germline ends. CDR3 length equals 12 residues. The CDR3 loop is CASSLEAGGYTF. DNA of the CDR3: TGTGCCAGCAGTCTAGAAGCGGGCGGCTACACCTTC.

The V and J genes are TRBV28 and TRBJ2-2, with D maybe TRBD2 (6 bases). This CDR3 contains 16 residues. The germline V gene encodes CDR1 MDHEN and CDR2 SYDVKM. V lost 3 bases and J lost 0, with 11 bases in between. CDR3 amino acids: CASSFVAVANTGELFF. CDR3 DNA sequence: TGTGCCAGCAGTTTTGTAGCGGTAGCGAACACCGGGGAGCTGTTTTTT. The entire variable domain, with the rest obtained from reference TRBV28 and TRBJ2-2, is as follows: DVKVTQSSRYLVKRTGEKVFLECVQDMDHENMFWYRQDPGLGLRLIYFSYDVKMKEKGDIPEGYSVSREKKERFSLILESASTNQTSMYLCASSFVAVANTGELFFGEGSRLTVL.

The rearrangement uses TRBV6-1 and TRBJ2-2; the match to TRBD2 covers 8 bases. Germline trimming cut 7 bases from V and 6 bases from J; bases unmatched to any gene: 7. The CDR3 totals 14 residues. Germline loops: CDR1 MNHNS, CDR2 SASEGT. The CDR3 nucleotides are TGTGCCAGCACCCTAAGCGGGAGCGCCGGGGAGCTGTTTTTT. This sequence encodes CASTLSGSAGELFF.

A word on this clone: Since a much larger clone is just one base distant, this may be a read error. V usage is TRBV7-9 and J usage is TRBJ2-1, with TRBD1 matching 7 bases. This CDR3 has 14 amino acids. Germline V gene data show CDR1 as SEHNR and CDR2 as FQNEAQ (reference sequence). Losses at the gene ends were 0 bases for V and 4 bases for J; bases not matched to a gene: 0. The CDR3 loop reads CASSLAGQYNEQFF. The CDR3 coding sequence is TGTGCCAGCAGCTTAGCGGGACAGTACAATGAGCAGTTCTTC.

This chain uses TRBV9 with TRBJ1-5; D may be TRBD1 (5 bases). Trimming took 2 bases from V and 6 from J, leaving 9 bases between them. Germline values: CDR1 SGDLS, CDR2 YYNGEE. The CDR3 is made up of 13 amino acids. Here the CDR3 DNA reads TGTGCCAGCAGCGTTTCAGGGTCTCAGCCCCAGCATTTT. This codes for CASSVSGSQPQHF.

The rearrangement uses TRBV28 and TRBJ1-1; D might be TRBD1 (6 bases). This CDR3 region has 13 residues. Germline values: CDR1 MDHEN, CDR2 SYDVKM. The V and J ends lost 1 base and 10 bases respectively, with 13 bases between them. The CDR3 region is CASSLLGGLRAFF. CDR3 bases: TGTGCCAGCAGTTTATTGGGGGGGCTTCGAGCTTTCTTT.

This CDR3 is CASSFHRGQDQPQHF. In DNA form, the CDR3 reads TGTGCCAGTAGTTTCCACAGGGGGCAGGATCAGCCCCAGCATTTT. The rearrangement joins TRBV19 to TRBJ1-5; 9 nucleotides agree with TRBD1. J lost 5 bases, V lost 5 bases, and 7 bases had no gene match. Per the germline V gene, CDR1 is LNHDA and CDR2 is SQIVND (reference sequence). The CDR3 contains 15 residues.

The chain links TRBV14 to TRBJ2-7; 7 bases agree with TRBD1. J lost 3 bases, V lost 4 bases, and 12 bases had no gene match. Germline CDR1 is SGHDN and CDR2 is FVKESK. This CDR3 contains 16 residues. The CDR3 loop is CASSRLTGTDYYEQYF. The CDR3, as DNA: TGTGCCAGCAGCCGTTTAACCGGGACAGACTACTACGAGCAGTACTTC.